The 5 T cell receptor beta chains below were found in one sample sequenced in a study of blood T cell repertoires in COVID-19. The method was immunoSEQ multiplex PCR; TCRdb's version includes in-frame clones alone and lacks a portion of them. The table includes 250,000 to 300,000 clones, around 83% detected once. The sample consisted of PBMCs or T cells enriched from blood (not recorded which). These receptors were taken from a man aged 35 to 55 who had been exposed to COVID-19.

The rearrangement links TRBV7-9 to TRBJ1-1, with D possibly being TRBD1 (5 bases). This CDR3 comprises 13 residues. Germline V lookup: CDR1 SEHNR, CDR2 FQNEAQ (reference sequence). Trimming took off 7 bases at V and 2 bases at J, with 11 bases between the two ends. The CDR3 sequence is CASTPTDNTEAFF. DNA of the CDR3: TGTGCCAGCACTCCGACAGACAACACTGAAGCTTTCTTT.

The gene calls are TRBV18 and TRBJ1-5; D gene unclear. From germline, CDR1 is KGHSH and CDR2 LQKENI. The CDR3 has 13 amino acids. The ends were cut back, 2 bases at V and 5 bases at J, with 7 bases in the middle. The CDR3 is CASSPGLDQPQHF. CDR3 in DNA: TGTGCCAGCTCACCAGGGCTTGATCAGCCCCAGCATTTT.

This chain joins TRBV5-1 and TRBJ2-1, with 8 bases fitting TRBD2. Germline trimming cut 4 bases from V and 6 bases from J; bases unmatched to any gene: 6. Germline lookup yields CDR1 SGHRS and CDR2 YFSETQ. This CDR3 is 14 amino acids long. CDR3 nucleotide sequence: TGCGCCAGCAGCCCCCGGACTAGCCCCAATGAGCAGTTCTTC. As protein: CASSPRTSPNEQFF.

The chain is built from TRBV25-1 and TRBJ1-2, with 7 bases matching TRBD1. Germline CDR1 and CDR2: MGHDK and SYGVNS. The CDR3 runs to 13 residues. Unmatched junction bases numbered 4, after V lost 4 bases and J lost 5 bases. The DNA for the CDR3 is TGTGCCAGCAGTGGGGGGACAGCTTATGGCTACACCTTC. It encodes CASSGGTAYGYTF.

The sample holds a few counts of this clone. The chain recombines TRBV5-1 with TRBJ1-4; 7 bases fit TRBD1. Trimming took 0 bases from V and 5 from J; bases not matched to a gene: 10. CDR1 and CDR2 from the germline V gene are SGHRS and YFSETQ. This CDR3 is built from 17 residues. The CDR3 region has the DNA TGCGCCAGCAGCTTGGCCTTCACAGGGGCGACGAATGAAAAACTGTTTTTT. This sequence encodes CASSLAFTGATNEKLFF.